The rows below give T cell receptor beta chains drawn from one sample of a study of T cell clonotyping in hematopoietic cell transplantation. TCRdb's copy holds only in-frame clones and misses some; the assay was immunoSEQ multiplex PCR. The repertoire consists of about 9,600 clones, with about 75% occurring once and the leading ten covering approximately 7.7%. Material: PBMCs, obtained 30 days after allogeneic stem cell transplant. These TCRs come from a female patient in her forties who had an allogeneic stem cell transplant from a related donor, so T cells may come from the graft donor. Some clones in this sample may be carry-over from other donors' samples. Both conserved end residues are part of each CDR3. Fields, in order: clone size, J gene, D gene, V gene, CDR3 protein, CDR3 DNA. D genes are given only for firm matches. Only part of the rows carry a size: once, few, many, or a class if the clone is expanded.

NA | TRBJ2-7 | NA | TRBV4-2 | CASSPKGEGPEQYF | TGTGCCAGCAGCCCAAAGGGGGAGGGCCCCGAGCAGTACTTC
NA | TRBJ1-5 | NA | TRBV25-1 | CASSDWSSMGPQHF | TGTGCCAGCAGTGACTGGTCATCCATGGGGCCCCAGCATTTT
NA | TRBJ2-3 | TRBD2 | TRBV6-4 | CASSDSGGSSDTQYF | TGTGCCAGCAGTGACTCTGGCGGGAGCAGCGATACGCAGTATTTT
NA | TRBJ2-1 | TRBD2 | TRBV5-4 | CASSRSGRAGNEQFF | TGTGCCAGCAGCCGTAGCGGGAGGGCTGGAAATGAGCAGTTCTTC
NA | TRBJ1-2 | TRBD1 | TRBV29-1 | CSATRGGGLQYGYTF | TGCAGCGCAACCAGGGGAGGGGGCCTTCAGTATGGCTACACCTTC
NA | TRBJ1-5 | NA | TRBV30 | CAWSVTVNQPQHF | TGTGCCTGGAGTGTGACAGTAAATCAGCCCCAGCATTTT
NA | TRBJ2-3 | NA | TRBV6-1 | CASSGYLSTDTQYF | TGTGCCAGCAGTGGCTACTTAAGCACAGATACGCAGTATTTT
few | TRBJ1-4 | NA | TRBV15 | CATSRVDGLGKLFF | TGTGCCACCAGCAGAGTAGACGGTCTGGGAAAACTGTTTTTT
NA | TRBJ2-1 | NA | TRBV7-9 | CASSLLRSEQFF | TGTGCCAGCAGCTTATTACGCAGTGAGCAGTTCTTC
NA | TRBJ1-4 | NA | TRBV28 | CASSLRGPTTNEKLFF | TGTGCCAGCAGTTTACGGGGGCCCACAACTAATGAAAAACTGTTTTTT
NA | TRBJ2-1 | TRBD1 | TRBV11-3 | CASSPEDRDYNEQFF | TGTGCCAGCAGCCCGGAGGACAGGGACTACAATGAGCAGTTCTTC
NA | TRBJ2-5 | NA | TRBV5-6 | CASSFRETQYF | TGTGCCAGCAGCTTCCGTGAGACCCAGTACTTC
NA | TRBJ2-1 | NA | TRBV6-6 | CASSHEVYEQFF | TGTGCCAGCAGCCACGAAGTTTATGAGCAGTTCTTC
once | TRBJ2-7 | TRBD2 | TRBV6-5 | CASSYLAGGGREQYF | TGTGCCAGCAGTTACTTAGCGGGAGGGGGGCGGGAGCAGTACTTC
NA | TRBJ2-1 | TRBD2 | TRBV10-3 | CAIRKAGEIYNEQFF | TGTGCCATCAGAAAAGCGGGAGAAATTTACAATGAGCAGTTCTTC
NA | TRBJ1-2 | NA | TRBV27 | CASSLQGGNYGYTF | TGTGCCAGCAGTTTACAAGGCGGGAACTATGGCTACACCTTC
NA | TRBJ2-7 | NA | TRBV5-1 | CASSDDRYEQYF | TGCGCCAGCAGCGACGACAGATACGAGCAGTACTTC
NA | TRBJ2-1 | TRBD2 | TRBV7-3 | CASSLGGSEQFF | TGTGCCAGCAGCTTAGGCGGGAGTGAGCAGTTCTTC
few | TRBJ1-4 | NA | TRBV4-3 | CASSQDGWDEKLFF | TGCGCCAGCAGCCAAGACGGGTGGGACGAAAAACTGTTTTTT
few | TRBJ1-2 | NA | TRBV11-2 | CASSASRGQANYGYTF | TGTGCCAGCAGCGCCTCAAGGGGACAAGCTAACTATGGCTACACCTTC
NA | TRBJ2-7 | TRBD2 | TRBV7-6 | CASSPGLAGTYEQYF | TGTGCCAGCAGCCCCGGACTAGCGGGTACCTACGAGCAGTACTTC
few | TRBJ2-1 | NA | TRBV7-9 | CASSPAGGEQFF | TGTGCCAGCAGCCCAGCCGGGGGTGAGCAGTTCTTC
NA | TRBJ2-7 | TRBD1 | TRBV6-5 | CASSYGGTGNYEQYF | TGTGCCAGCAGTTACGGTGGGACAGGGAATTACGAGCAGTACTTC
NA | TRBJ2-2 | NA | TRBV11-2 | CASSLDLGAGELFF | TGTGCCAGCAGCTTAGATCTAGGGGCCGGGGAGCTGTTTTTT
NA | TRBJ2-3 | NA | TRBV11-2 | CASSLVGDTQYF | TGTGCCAGCAGCTTAGTAGGAGATACGCAGTATTTT